The 25 T cell receptor beta chains reported below all come from one sample, sequenced in a study of cytomegalovirus exposure and HLA in healthy donors (dated by TCRdb to between 2016 and 2019). The library was built by means of the immunoSEQ multiplex PCR assay. For the multiplex PCR, a mixture combining 60 forward primers for TCR Vbeta segments and 13 reverse primers for TCR Jbeta segments was used. TCRdb's version of the immuneACCESS table is confined to in-frame rearrangements and falls short of the full clone set. An unresolved V gene accounts for under half of the shortfall where checked; the remainder is of unknown origin. This sample holds around 140,000 clones; 78% were observed only once. Over 2% of the sample is taken by the ten largest. Sequenced: PBMCs. The source of these receptors is a woman younger than 35 in good health and CMV-seropositive.

The rearrangement links TRBV5-6 to TRBJ2-4; D not resolved. V was trimmed by 3 bases and J by 0 bases, leaving 10 bases between them. This CDR3 is built from 15 residues. Germline assignment: CDR1 SGHDT and CDR2 YYEEEE. CDR3 nucleotide sequence: TGTGCCAGCAGCTCCTTCCTTATAGCCAAAAACATTCAGTACTTC. It codes for CASSSFLIAKNIQYF.

The V and J genes are TRBV5-1 and TRBJ2-3; D possibly corresponds to TRBD2 (6 bases). V was clipped by 5 bases and J by 0 bases, with 13 bases between them. The germline V gene encodes CDR1 SGHRS and CDR2 YFSETQ. The CDR3 length is 15 residues. In DNA form, the CDR3 reads TGCGCCAGCAGGCGCGGGGACTCTAGCACAGATACGCAGTATTTT. It encodes CASRRGDSSTDTQYF. Full variable domain (outside the CDR3, taken from reference TRBV5-1 and TRBJ2-3): KAGVTQTPRYLIKTRGQQVTLSCSPISGHRSVSWYQQTPGQGLQFLFEYFSETQRNKGNFPGRFSGRQFSNSRSEMNVSTLELGDSALYLCASRRGDSSTDTQYFGPGTRLTVL.

In its sample, this clone was seen a few times. This sequence joins TRBV5-1 and TRBJ1-1, with D uncertain. The germline V and J ends were trimmed by 7 bases and 1 base, with 11 bases remaining between them. The CDR3 spans 13 residues. The germline V gene has CDR1 SGHRS and CDR2 YFSETQ. CDR3 nucleotide sequence: TGCGCCAGCTCCATAGCGAGGAACACTGAAGCTTTCTTT. It yields the protein CASSIARNTEAFF.

This rearrangement joins TRBV28 to TRBJ1-3, with D maybe TRBD1 (6 bases). The germline CDR1 and CDR2 sequences are MDHEN and SYDVKM. Trimming removed 7 bases at V and 0 bases at J, with 19 bases between. There are 17 residues in the CDR3. In DNA form, the CDR3 reads TGTGCCAGCATCGGAGGACAGCTGATTTACTCTGGAAACACCATATATTTT. Translating it yields CASIGGQLIYSGNTIYF.

J is TRBJ1-3 and V is TRBV6-1, with TRBD1 identical over 10 bases. V was clipped by 10 bases and J by 3 bases; unmatched bases: 6. Germline V lookup: CDR1 MNHNS, CDR2 SASEGT. The CDR3 consists of 14 residues. This CDR3 reads CAIGDRGGGNTIYF. Here the CDR3 DNA reads TGTGCCATCGGGGACAGGGGAGGTGGAAACACCATATATTTT.

This chain joins TRBV29-1 and TRBJ1-5, with D possibly TRBD1 on 6 matching bases. The CDR3 is made up of 13 amino acids. V was pared by 4 bases and J by 4 bases, with 11 bases between. Germline V gives CDR1 SQVTM, CDR2 ANQGSEA. CDR3 loop: CSVGWTDNQPQHF. Here the CDR3 DNA reads TGCAGCGTTGGGTGGACAGATAATCAGCCCCAGCATTTT.

This clone occurred once. The rearrangement links TRBV20-1 to TRBJ2-5; D is ambiguous. V lost 6 bases, J lost 2 bases, and 4 bases lay in between. CDR3 size: 10 residues. Germline CDR1 is DFQATT and CDR2 is SNEGSKA (reference sequence). This CDR3 reads CSAQQETQYF. The CDR3 DNA reads as TGCAGTGCCCAACAAGAGACCCAGTACTTC.

This clone has just a few counts. The J gene is TRBJ2-6, the V gene TRBV6-5; D call uncertain. This CDR3 is built from 14 residues. Germline values: CDR1 MNHEY, CDR2 SVGAGI. V was shortened by 6 bases and J by 0 bases, with 6 bases between the two germline ends. The CDR3 nucleotides are TGTGCCAGCAGCCCGAGCTCTGGGGCCAACGTCCTGACTTTC. Amino acid sequence: CASSPSSGANVLTF.

V gene TRBV29-1 combines with J gene TRBJ2-5, with D maybe TRBD1 (5 bases). Trimming took off 5 bases at V and 1 base at J, with 17 bases between the two ends. The CDR3 has 15 amino acids. Germline V gene lookup returns CDR1 SQVTM and CDR2 ANQGSEA. The CDR3 DNA reads TGCAGCGTTTTACAGATGGACATCAGCCAAGAGACCCAGTACTTC. It yields the protein CSVLQMDISQETQYF. Variable domain in full (rest from reference TRBV29-1 and TRBJ2-5): SAVISQKPSRDICQRGTSLTIQCQVDSQVTMMFWYRQQPGQSLTLIATANQGSEATYESGFVIDKFPISRPNLTFSTLTVSNMSPEDSSIYLCSVLQMDISQETQYFGPGTRLLVL.

This clone was detected a few times. This sequence joins TRBV2 and TRBJ1-2, with 11 bases matching TRBD1. Germline-derived CDR1 and CDR2 are SNHLY and FYNNEI. V dropped 5 bases and J dropped 4; count of bases not matched to a gene: 6. The CDR3 length is 15 residues. This CDR3 is CASSTGQGAIYGYTF. CDR3 sequence (DNA): TGTGCCAGCAGTACCGGACAGGGGGCGATCTATGGCTACACCTTC.

This clone has just a few counts. The chain employs TRBV6-1 and TRBJ2-3; TRBD2 matches at 9 bases. The CDR3 covers 15 residues. After removal of 2 bases from V and 2 bases from J, the junction contained 2 bases not matched to a gene. Germline V gene sequence: CDR1 MNHNS, CDR2 SASEGT. CDR3 residues: CASSELAGNTDTQYF. The CDR3 DNA is TGTGCCAGCAGTGAACTAGCGGGGAACACAGATACGCAGTATTTT.

The chain is built from TRBV6-1 and TRBJ1-5, with TRBD1 as a possible D gene (5 bases). The CDR3 is 15 residues long. V was pared by 5 bases and J by 0 bases, with 11 bases between. Looked up from germline, CDR1 is MNHNS and CDR2 is SASEGT. CDR3 loop: CASSPRQSSNQPQHF. CDR3 in DNA: TGTGCCAGCAGTCCACGACAGAGTAGCAATCAGCCCCAGCATTTT.

The V gene is TRBV7-9, the J gene TRBJ2-5; weak D call: TRBD2 (5 bases). CDR3 length: 13 residues. V was shortened by 3 bases and J by 1 base, with 6 bases between the two germline ends. Germline CDR1 is SEHNR and CDR2 is FQNEAQ (reference sequence). CDR3: CASSFGVQETQYF. The DNA for the CDR3 is TGTGCCAGCAGCTTCGGGGTCCAAGAGACCCAGTACTTC.

The chain joins TRBV5-1 to TRBJ2-5, with 7 bases matching TRBD1. V shed 1 base and J 5 bases; nucleotides not matched to a gene: 5. This CDR3 spans 14 amino acids. Germline CDR1 SGHRS, CDR2 YFSETQ. CDR3 sequence reads: CASSLIGGGETQYF. The CDR3, as DNA: TGCGCCAGCAGCTTGATAGGGGGCGGGGAGACCCAGTACTTC.

The gene calls are TRBV15 and TRBJ1-6; D ambiguous. The CDR3 consists of 13 residues. CDR1 is LNHNV and CDR2 is YYDKDF in the germline V gene (reference sequence). V was shortened by 1 base and J by 7 bases, with 5 bases between the two germline ends. CDR3 region: CATSRVQNSPLHF. The CDR3 region has the DNA TGTGCCACCAGCAGAGTACAGAATTCACCCCTCCACTTT.

The rearrangement uses TRBV6-4 and TRBJ2-1; D gene uncertain. V was shortened by 0 bases and J by 8 bases, with 11 bases between the two germline ends. The CDR3 length is 14 residues. Germline lookup yields CDR1 MRHNA and CDR2 SNTAGT. The CDR3 is CASSDSKFPDEQFF. CDR3 DNA sequence: TGTGCCAGCAGTGACTCGAAGTTTCCGGATGAGCAGTTCTTC.

This rearrangement joins TRBV5-4 to TRBJ2-7; a possible D gene is TRBD2 (5 bases). The CDR3 is 12 residues long. Germline lookup yields CDR1 SGHNT and CDR2 YYREEE (reference sequence). The V end lost 0 bases, the J end lost 6 bases, and 7 bases lay between the germline ends. DNA of the CDR3: TGTGCCAGCAGCTTGGGAGGGCGCGAGCAGTACTTC. This translates into CASSLGGREQYF.

This clone was counted only a few times. For the CDR3, the DNA is TGCGCCAGCAGTAACCCCAGCGGGGGGGCCGGCAATGAGCAGTTCTTC. It yields the protein CASSNPSGGAGNEQFF. This chain joins TRBV5-1 and TRBJ2-1; 10 nucleotides align to TRBD2. The junction had 11 bases not matched to a gene; V was cut back by 5 bases and J by 6 bases. CDR1 is SGHRS, CDR2 YFSETQ, per germline. CDR3 length: 16 residues.

The rearrangement links TRBV5-4 to TRBJ1-2; 8 bases are shared with TRBD1. The V gene's germline CDR1 is SGHNT and CDR2 YYREEE (reference sequence). The CDR3 has 15 residues. V lost 3 bases to trimming and J lost 6 bases; unmatched junction nucleotides: 10. The CDR3 DNA follows: TGTGCCAGCAGCTCTGGTTTCGGGACAGGAGATGGCTACACCTTC. Translation gives CASSSGFGTGDGYTF.

This clone has a single count. This chain links TRBV7-9 with TRBJ2-5; D possibly corresponds to TRBD2 (6 bases). The CDR3 covers 13 residues. Germline CDR1 reads SEHNR; CDR2 reads FQNEAQ (reference sequence). V lost 3 bases, J lost 5 bases, and 10 bases lay in between. Written as DNA, the CDR3 is TGTGCCAGCAGCTTGGGTCGGGGGGAGACCCAGTACTTC. It specifies CASSLGRGETQYF.

This clone was observed a few times. The chain employs TRBV10-2 and TRBJ1-1; TRBD1 might be the D (5 bases). Germline CDR1 WSHSY, CDR2 SAAADI. There are 13 residues in the CDR3. Trimming stripped 6 bases from V and 7 bases from J, with 15 bases between. The CDR3 protein is CASSDRQSFEAFF. In nucleotides, the CDR3 is TGCGCCAGCAGCGATCGACAGAGTTTTGAAGCTTTCTTT.

The V gene is TRBV2, the J gene TRBJ2-2; tentatively, D is TRBD1 (6 bases). V was trimmed by 2 bases and J by 6 bases, leaving 13 bases between them. Germline assignment: CDR1 SNHLY and CDR2 FYNNEI. This CDR3 is 15 amino acids long. For the CDR3, the DNA is TGTGCCAGCAGTGAACGTGACAGGAAGTCCGGGGAGCTGTTTTTT. This codes for CASSERDRKSGELFF.

This clone occurred a few times. The rearrangement links TRBV19 to TRBJ1-1; 8 nucleotides align to TRBD1. This CDR3 comprises 16 residues. From germline, CDR1 is LNHDA and CDR2 SQIVND (reference sequence). J was trimmed by 3 bases and V by 5 bases; bases with no gene match: 11. In nucleotides, the CDR3 is TGTGCCAGTAGTCCGACAGGGGTGCTACCTGACACTGAAGCTTTCTTT. Its protein product is CASSPTGVLPDTEAFF.

This clone was detected a few times. CDR3 region: CASSLTGVQPQHF. The DNA for the CDR3 is TGTGCCAGCAGCTTGACAGGGGTTCAGCCCCAGCATTTT. This chain uses TRBV11-2 with TRBJ1-5; 8 nucleotides agree with TRBD1. V gave up 3 bases and J gave up 6 bases; unmatched junction bases: 1. CDR3 length: 13 residues. Germline V lookup: CDR1 SGHAT, CDR2 FQNNGV. Filled out from reference TRBV11-2 and TRBJ1-5, the complete variable domain reads EAGVAQSPRYKIIEKRQSVAFWCNPISGHATLYWYQQILGQGPKLLIQFQNNGVVDDSQLPKDRFSAERLKGVDSTLKIQPAKLEDSAVYLCASSLTGVQPQHFGDGTRLSIL.

The chain combines TRBV10-3 with TRBJ2-1, with 7 nucleotides matching TRBD2. This CDR3 has 16 amino acids. V lost 6 bases and J lost 6; bases outside the gene matches: 14. The V gene's germline CDR1 is ENHRY and CDR2 SYGVKD. The CDR3 DNA follows: TGTGCCATCAGACCCCGACTAGCCCTCCCCGGCAATGAGCAGTTCTTC. Translating it yields CAIRPRLALPGNEQFF.